Included here is one TCR beta chain sequence, with context. The J segment lost 5 bases and the V segment lost 5 bases, leaving 11 bases of the junction unmatched. The CDR3 is 15 amino acids. Germline V gene sequence: CDR1 MDHEN, CDR2 SYDVKM. The sample comes from a study of blood T cell repertoires in COVID-19. On the study more broadly: The analysed material was cDNA or gDNA that came from T cells, B-cell-depleted T cells, or PBMCs.

Some clones are missing from TCRdb's copy, which holds only in-frame ones; the method was immunoSEQ multiplex PCR. Of more than 85,000 clones in the sample, 75% to 85% were seen once. The sample was peripheral blood. The V gene is TRBV28, the J gene TRBJ2-5; 7 bases map to TRBD1. This TCR was recovered from an older woman with acute or convalescent COVID-19. The CDR3 sequence is CASSADRARSETQYF. CDR3 coding DNA: TGTGCCAGCAGTGCCGACAGGGCTAGAAGCGAGACCCAGTACTTC.